This T cell receptor (beta chain) was captured in a study of T cell responses to AZD1222 COVID-19 vaccine. Findings and limits, study-wide: Just a handful of people given AZD1222 tested seropositive at baseline. Mapped onto spike, vaccine-associated CD4 TCRs spanned it and were dominant at 160-218 and 743-854. White British donors predominated, females outnumbered males, and clonal diversity was possibly underestimated. Close to half of spike-specific TCRs reportedly recognize unmutated variant regions.

CDR1 is LNHDA and CDR2 is SQIVND in the germline V gene (reference sequence). Trimming pared 7 bases from V and 1 base from J, leaving 7 bases between. There are 12 residues in the CDR3. Notes on this clone: The antigen remains undetermined.

Using immunoSEQ multiplex PCR, the repertoire was profiled, and TCRdb retains in-frame clones only, with some absent. This sample has roughly 100,000 clones, with about 89% found just once. The clonotype originates from an adult in good health. V gene TRBV19 combines with J gene TRBJ1-1, with D perhaps matching TRBD1 (5 bases). The specimen comprised peripheral blood, sampled on day 0 of AZD1222 vaccination. The CDR3 nucleotides read TGTGCCAGTAAACAGGCGAACACTGAAGCTTTCTTT. Translated: CASKQANTEAFF.